The sequence of this TCR beta chain was determined in a study of cytomegalovirus exposure and HLA in healthy donors. Study as a whole: Of about 390 genotyped donors, 80% to 85% grouped in the Caucasian-associated ancestry cluster.

As to this clone: The antigen is unknown.

General observations from the study: A later analysis by the authors found several of the most significant clusters apparently linked to common viral pathogens. Analysis performed later found about 17,000 TCR beta sequences associated with HLA alleles at 0.05 false discovery rate. The presence/absence work took it that sequencing depth was about the same across donors.

The ends lost 6 bases at V and 4 bases at J; junction bases unmatched: 14. CDR3 length: 16 residues. Germline V CDR1 and CDR2: LNHNV, YYDKDF (reference sequence). Primers: 60 Vbeta forward and 13 Jbeta reverse. Profiled with immunoSEQ multiplex PCR; TCRdb holds only in-frame clones, not every one. The repertoire holds some 130,000 clones, with over 60% as singletons. Sequenced input: PBMCs. The chain employs TRBV15 and TRBJ1-2; 7 bases agree with TRBD1. This clonotype originated in a human donor in good health. The CDR3 DNA reads TGTGCCACCAGAATGGAGACAGGGTGGGGAATCTATGGCTACACCTTC. It translates to CATRMETGWGIYGYTF.